The 8 T cell receptor beta chains below come from one sample, sequenced in a study of blood T cell repertoires in COVID-19. The data were produced by immunoSEQ multiplex PCR, yet TCRdb's version contains in-frame clones alone and is incomplete. The sample shows 60,000 or so clones, roughly 80% of them seen only once. The sample taken for sequencing was peripheral blood. These receptors originate from a man between 60 and 75 years old with acute or convalescent COVID-19.

The chain links TRBV6-5 to TRBJ2-2, with 9 nucleotides matching TRBD2. V gave up 10 bases and J gave up 6 bases; unmatched junction bases: 6. The germline V gene encodes CDR1 MNHEY and CDR2 SVGAGI. This CDR3 region has 13 residues. DNA for the CDR3: TGTGCCATTTCGGGACTAGCCTCCGGGGAGCTGTTTTTT. Amino acids: CAISGLASGELFF.

CDR3 nucleotides: TGTGCCAGCAGTTACAAGCCTAGCGGGGGCCCGGGATACAATGAGCAGTTCTTC. This codes for CASSYKPSGGPGYNEQFF. This rearrangement joins TRBV6-2 or TRBV6-3 to TRBJ2-1; 10 bases fit TRBD2. Germline lookup yields CDR1 MNHEY and CDR2 SVGEGT. V gave up 2 bases and J gave up 4 bases; unmatched junction bases: 11. The CDR3 length is 18 residues.

V is TRBV28 and J is TRBJ1-4, with unresolved D. In germline, CDR1 is MDHEN, CDR2 SYDVKM. V lost 4 bases and J 5 bases, leaving 14 bases between the germline ends. This CDR3 has 15 amino acids. CDR3 coding DNA: TGTGCCAGCAGTTCTAATGGTCGCGGGAATGAAAAACTGTTTTTT. It codes for CASSSNGRGNEKLFF.

This clone was recorded a few times. The chain has TRBV5-1 and TRBJ2-7, with 10 bases matching TRBD1. Looked up from germline, CDR1 is SGHRS and CDR2 is YFSETQ. The CDR3 has 13 amino acids. Unmatched junction bases numbered 6, after V lost 6 bases and J lost 6 bases. The CDR3: CASTERTGGEQYF. CDR3 sequence (DNA): TGCGCCAGCACCGAGAGGACAGGGGGCGAGCAGTACTTC.

This chain connects TRBV27 to TRBJ2-3; 7 bases are shared with TRBD2. Germline V lookup: CDR1 MNHEY, CDR2 SMNVEV (reference sequence). The CDR3 loop spans 13 amino acids. The trim removed 7 bases at V and 4 bases at J, leaving 5 bases unmatched. The CDR3 coding sequence is TGTGCCAGCACTAGCGGCGACGCAGATACGCAGTATTTT. This gives the protein CASTSGDADTQYF.

The chain uses TRBV19 and TRBJ1-5; TRBD1 matches 9 bases. The CDR3 has 16 residues. V dropped 7 bases and J dropped 5; count of bases not matched to a gene: 12. Germline lookup yields CDR1 LNHDA and CDR2 SQIVND (reference sequence). The CDR3 DNA follows: TGTGCCAGTACCCCAAGCGGGGGACAGGGATATCAGCCCCAGCATTTT. It translates to CASTPSGGQGYQPQHF.

This sequence joins TRBV29-1 and TRBJ1-4, with D unclear. CDR1 is SQVTM, CDR2 ANQGSEA, per germline. Trimming pared 4 bases from V and 0 bases from J, leaving 9 bases between. The CDR3 sequence is 14 residues long. Written as DNA, the CDR3 is TGCAGCGTTGGGGTGGGAGCAACTAATGAAAAACTGTTTTTT. This encodes CSVGVGATNEKLFF.

This clone showed up just a few times. V gene TRBV19 combines with J gene TRBJ1-6; 9 bases match TRBD1. CDR3 length: 14 residues. Losses at the gene ends were 6 bases for V and 14 bases for J; bases not matched to a gene: 11. Germline-derived CDR1 and CDR2 are LNHDA and SQIVND (reference sequence). CDR3: CASSTGQGRQALHF. The CDR3 DNA follows: TGTGCCAGTAGCACGGGACAGGGCCGGCAGGCCCTCCACTTT. Looking up the rest from reference TRBV19 and TRBJ1-6 gives the full variable domain: DGGITQSPKYLFRKEGQNVTLSCEQNLNHDAMYWYRQDPGQGLRLIYYSQIVNDFQKGDIAEGYSVSREKKESFPLTVTSAQKNPTAFYLCASSTGQGRQALHFGNGTRLTVT.